This T cell receptor (beta chain) was captured in a study of cytomegalovirus exposure and HLA in healthy donors. Trimming cost V 2 bases and J 7 bases, with 15 bases left between them. Germline CDR1 is MNHNS and CDR2 is SASEGT. The CDR3 loop spans 14 amino acids. PCR amplification relied on 60 Vbeta primers (plus 13 Jbeta primers). The repertoire was sequenced with immunoSEQ multiplex PCR; TCRdb's copy has only in-frame clones and lacks some. The sample lists some 150,000 clones, around four fifths occurring once. This chain links TRBV6-1 with TRBJ2-7; TRBD2 might be the D (6 bases). This receptor was taken from a man younger than 40 in good health and CMV-seronegative. Material: PBMCs. CDR3 DNA sequence: TGTGCCAGCAGTGAATCGGGCGGGGTGGGTGAGCAGTACTTC. Its translation is CASSESGGVGEQYF.